The entry below gives a single T cell receptor (beta chain) sequence along with its context. Germline V CDR1 and CDR2: MGHRA, YSYEKL. Unmatched junction bases numbered 3, after V lost 1 base and J lost 3 bases. The CDR3 runs to 15 residues. Sequencing was performed with immunoSEQ multiplex PCR; in TCRdb, only in-frame clones are kept and a portion is missing. This sample has around 2,000,000 clones; about 95% occur once, and the top ten carry more than 0.95%. This sample stems from a study of shared clonotypes between healthy human individuals. Terminally differentiated effector memory CD45RA+ cells were excluded by CCR7 positive selection of CD45RO-negative cells. Donors comprised healthy HIV-negative adults lacking recent acute infections or vaccinations. Caucasian adults living in Nashville, Tennessee, provided all samples.

The chain combines TRBV4-1 with TRBJ2-5; 9 nucleotides align to TRBD2. The sequenced material came from naive CD8+ T cells sorted from blood. This TCR came from a man aged 18 to 30 in good health. The DNA of the CDR3 is TGCGCCAGCAGCCAAGTGGGACTAGCCGAAGAGACCCAGTACTTC. Its translation: CASSQVGLAEETQYF.